The source of this T cell receptor (beta chain) is a study of molecular identifiers for immune sequencing clone quantification. Overall study context: Five aliquots were made in replicates from the RNA of approximately 20,000 or 98,000 naive CD8 cells, and four were sequenced.

This clonotype was observed a handful of times. Germline V gives CDR1 LNHDA, CDR2 SQIVND (reference sequence). This CDR3 region has 16 residues. V lost 3 bases to trimming and J lost 4 bases, with 18 bases between them. Previously described methods and listed TCR primers were used for bulk TCR libraries. One entry per CDR3 protein, called by TCRdb with MiXCR from the PCR reads. Seen here are roughly 90,000 distinct CDR3 sequences, under 20% observed once, and the top ten hold roughly 0.89%. The clonotype originates from a human donor in good health. Some libraries in this study had Jurkat cell RNA spiked in. Sequencing was carried out using naive CD8+ T cells from blood, with Jurkat cell RNA spiked in. Subset noted: FACS-sorted CD8+CD4-CCR7+CD45RA+ naive T cells. The chain couples TRBV19 to TRBJ1-2; no clear D gene. CDR3 nucleotide sequence: TGTGCCAGTAGTATCGGGGAGGAGCCACTTACCTATGGCTACACCTTC. Amino acid sequence: CASSIGEEPLTYGYTF.